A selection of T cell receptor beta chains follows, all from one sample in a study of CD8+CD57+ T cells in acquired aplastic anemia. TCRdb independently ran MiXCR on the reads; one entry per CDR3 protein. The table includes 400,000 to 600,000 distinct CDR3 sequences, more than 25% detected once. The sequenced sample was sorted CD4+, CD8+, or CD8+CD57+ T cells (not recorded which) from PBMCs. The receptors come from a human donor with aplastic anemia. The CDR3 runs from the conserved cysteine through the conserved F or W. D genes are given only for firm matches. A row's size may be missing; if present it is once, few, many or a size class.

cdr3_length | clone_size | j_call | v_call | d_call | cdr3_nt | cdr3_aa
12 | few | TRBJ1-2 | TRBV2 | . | TGTGCTAGTGGTTCGGACAGTTATGGCTACACCTTC | CASGSDSYGYTF
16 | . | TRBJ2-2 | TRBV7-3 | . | TGTGCCAGCAGCGCGGGACCCACCTTGGGAACCGGGGAGCTGTTTTTT | CASSAGPTLGTGELFF
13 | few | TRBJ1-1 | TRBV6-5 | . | TGTGCCAGCAGTTACGAACAGAACACTGAAGCTTTCTTT | CASSYEQNTEAFF
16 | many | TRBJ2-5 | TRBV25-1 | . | TGTGCCAGCAGTGACCTCCAACAGAGACTACAAGAGACCCAGTACTTC | CASSDLQQRLQETQYF
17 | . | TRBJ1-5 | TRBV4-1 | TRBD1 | TGCGCCAGCAGCCAGGCCCCGGGGACAGGGGGCTCTCAGCCCCAGCATTTT | CASSQAPGTGGSQPQHF
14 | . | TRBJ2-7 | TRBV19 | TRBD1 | TGTGCCAGTAGTACGGCAGGGGGCACCTACGAGCAGTACTTC | CASSTAGGTYEQYF
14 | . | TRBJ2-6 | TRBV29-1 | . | TGCAGCGTGGGTCAGAGCTCTGGGGCCAACGTCCTGACTTTC | CSVGQSSGANVLTF
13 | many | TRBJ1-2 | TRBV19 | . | TGTGCCAGTAGTAGCAATTCGAGGGGTGGCTACACCTTC | CASSSNSRGGYTF
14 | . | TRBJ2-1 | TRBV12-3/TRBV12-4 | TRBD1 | TGTGCCAGCACCCTACAGGGGATAAACAATGAGCAGTTCTTC | CASTLQGINNEQFF
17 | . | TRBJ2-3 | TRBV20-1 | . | TGCAGTGCTAGAGGAGGAGGTGGCTCGACTAGCACAGATACGCAGTATTTT | CSARGGGGSTSTDTQYF
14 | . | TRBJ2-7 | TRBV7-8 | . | TGTGCCAGCAGCCCCCGTGGCAGGGACTACGAGCAGTACTTC | CASSPRGRDYEQYF
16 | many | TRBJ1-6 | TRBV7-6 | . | TGTGCCAGCAGCCCCGAGGCAGGGAAACATAATTCACCCCTCCACTTT | CASSPEAGKHNSPLHF
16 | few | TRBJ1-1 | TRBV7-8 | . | TGTGCCAGCAGCCCAAAGAGGGCAGGGGTGAACACTGAAGCTTTCTTT | CASSPKRAGVNTEAFF
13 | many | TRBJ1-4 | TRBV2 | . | TGTGCCAGCAGTGTGGGACTTGGGGAAAAACTGTTTTTT | CASSVGLGEKLFF
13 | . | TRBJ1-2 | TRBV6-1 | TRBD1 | TGTGCCAACAGTACTCAGGGGGACTATGGCTACACCTTC | CANSTQGDYGYTF
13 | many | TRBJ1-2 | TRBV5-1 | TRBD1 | TGCGCCAGCAGCAGGACAGGGGAGGGTGGCTACACCTTC | CASSRTGEGGYTF
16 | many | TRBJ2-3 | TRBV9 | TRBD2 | TGTGCCAGCAGCGCCCGGTTAGCGGGAGTGGCAGATACGCAGTATTTT | CASSARLAGVADTQYF
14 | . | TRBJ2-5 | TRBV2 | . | TGTGCCAGCAGTCGGGACACGGGACAAGAGACCCAGTACTTC | CASSRDTGQETQYF
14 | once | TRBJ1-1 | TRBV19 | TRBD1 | TGTGCCAGTAGTGACCGGGACAGGGACGATGAAGCTTTCTTT | CASSDRDRDDEAFF
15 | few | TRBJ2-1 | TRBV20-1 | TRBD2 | TGCAGTGCTAGAAGGACTAGCGGGGGGGCGGGTGAGCAGTTCTTC | CSARRTSGGAGEQFF
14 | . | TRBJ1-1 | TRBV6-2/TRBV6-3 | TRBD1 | TGTGCCAGCACCAGACAGGGGCCGGTCACTGAAGCTTTCTTT | CASTRQGPVTEAFF
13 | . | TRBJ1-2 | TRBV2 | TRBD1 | TGTGCCAGCATCAAGACAGGGGGTTTTGGCTACACCTTC | CASIKTGGFGYTF
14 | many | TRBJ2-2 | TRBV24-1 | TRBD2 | TGTGCCACCAGTGCGGGAGGGGGAACCGGGGAGCTGTTTTTT | CATSAGGGTGELFF
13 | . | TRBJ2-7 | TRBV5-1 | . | TGCGCCAGCGGCTCTGACAGGTCGGACGAGCAGTACTTC | CASGSDRSDEQYF
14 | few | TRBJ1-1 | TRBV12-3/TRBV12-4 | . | TGTGCCAGCAGGACAGGAGACATGAACACTGAAGCTTTCTTT | CASRTGDMNTEAFF
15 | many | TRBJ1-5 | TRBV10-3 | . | TGTGCCATCAGTGACAGCGTTATTGGCAATCAGCCCCAGCATTTT | CAISDSVIGNQPQHF
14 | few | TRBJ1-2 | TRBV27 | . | TGTGCCAGCAGTTCTAGGAACAGGGAACACGGCTACACCTTC | CASSSRNREHGYTF
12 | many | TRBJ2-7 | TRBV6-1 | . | TGTGCCAGCAGTGTTGCGGGGTACGAGCAGTACTTC | CASSVAGYEQYF
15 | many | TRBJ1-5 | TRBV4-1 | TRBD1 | TGCGCCAGCAGCCCGCATGGGACAGGCAATCAGCCCCAGCATTTT | CASSPHGTGNQPQHF
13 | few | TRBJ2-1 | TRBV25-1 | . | TGTGCCAGCAGTTTAGGTCGGACCAATGAGCAGTTCTTC | CASSLGRTNEQFF
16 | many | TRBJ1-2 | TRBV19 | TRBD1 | TGTGCCAGTAGCCCCCTCGGGGACAGAGCGAACTATGGCTACACCTTC | CASSPLGDRANYGYTF
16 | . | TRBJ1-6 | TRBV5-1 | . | TGCGTCAGCAGCTCAACCGGGACACAATCTAATTCACCCCTCCACTTT | CVSSSTGTQSNSPLHF
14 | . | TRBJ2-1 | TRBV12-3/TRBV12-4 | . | TGTGCCAGCTCACGAGGGCTTACCTACAATGAGCAGTTCTTC | CASSRGLTYNEQFF
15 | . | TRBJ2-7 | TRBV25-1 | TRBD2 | TGTGCCAGTTGGACCGCTAGCGGGAGCATCTACGAGCAGTACTTC | CASWTASGSIYEQYF
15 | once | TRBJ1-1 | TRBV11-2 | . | TGTGCCAGCAGCTTAGTGGCAGGGATGAACACTGAAGCTTTCTTT | CASSLVAGMNTEAFF
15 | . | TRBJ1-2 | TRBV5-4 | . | TGTGCCAGCAGCTTGTCCCTTGGGGGGAGCTATGGCTACACCTTC | CASSLSLGGSYGYTF
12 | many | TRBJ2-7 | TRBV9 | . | TGTGCCAGCTCACCAGGTACCGACGAGCAGTACTTC | CASSPGTDEQYF
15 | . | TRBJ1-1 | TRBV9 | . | TGTGCCAGCAGCGTAGCGGTAGGGCGATCCACTGAAGCTTTCTTT | CASSVAVGRSTEAFF
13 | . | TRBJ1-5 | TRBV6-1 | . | TGTGCCAGCAGTGAAGGGGGGAAACAGCCCCAGCATTTT | CASSEGGKQPQHF
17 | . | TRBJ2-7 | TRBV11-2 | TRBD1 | TGTGCCAGCAGCCACCTTCGCCGGGACAGGGGTTCCTACGAGCAGTACTTC | CASSHLRRDRGSYEQYF
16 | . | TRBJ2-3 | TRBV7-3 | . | TGTGCCAGCAGCCCCTCCTCTAGTAGCCTCCCAGATACGCAGTATTTT | CASSPSSSSLPDTQYF
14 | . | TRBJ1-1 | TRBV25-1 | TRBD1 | TGTGCCAGCAGTGTTGACAGGGTGAACACTGAAGCTTTCTTT | CASSVDRVNTEAFF
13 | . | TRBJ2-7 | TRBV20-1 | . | TGCAGTGCTGGAGATCCCAGTCACTACGAGCAGTACTTC | CSAGDPSHYEQYF
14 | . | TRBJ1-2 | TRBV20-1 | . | TGCAGTGCTATTCAGGGAGTCAATTACTATGGCTACACCTTC | CSAIQGVNYYGYTF
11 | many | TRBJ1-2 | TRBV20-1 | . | TGCAGTGCTAGATGGACCTATGGCTACACCTTC | CSARWTYGYTF
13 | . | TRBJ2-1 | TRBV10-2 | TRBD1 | TGCGCCAGCAAGGGACAGGGGACCAATGAGCAGTTCTTC | CASKGQGTNEQFF
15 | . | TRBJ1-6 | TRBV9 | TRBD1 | TGTGCCAGCAGCTTCTCCGGGACAGAAACCTCACCCCTCCACTTT | CASSFSGTETSPLHF
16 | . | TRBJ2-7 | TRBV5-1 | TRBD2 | TGCGCCAGCAGCCGAGGGACTAGCGGGAGAAACTACGAGCAGTACTTC | CASSRGTSGRNYEQYF
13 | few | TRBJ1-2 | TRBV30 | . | TGTGCCTGGAGTGAGACAGACGACTATGGCTACACCTTC | CAWSETDDYGYTF